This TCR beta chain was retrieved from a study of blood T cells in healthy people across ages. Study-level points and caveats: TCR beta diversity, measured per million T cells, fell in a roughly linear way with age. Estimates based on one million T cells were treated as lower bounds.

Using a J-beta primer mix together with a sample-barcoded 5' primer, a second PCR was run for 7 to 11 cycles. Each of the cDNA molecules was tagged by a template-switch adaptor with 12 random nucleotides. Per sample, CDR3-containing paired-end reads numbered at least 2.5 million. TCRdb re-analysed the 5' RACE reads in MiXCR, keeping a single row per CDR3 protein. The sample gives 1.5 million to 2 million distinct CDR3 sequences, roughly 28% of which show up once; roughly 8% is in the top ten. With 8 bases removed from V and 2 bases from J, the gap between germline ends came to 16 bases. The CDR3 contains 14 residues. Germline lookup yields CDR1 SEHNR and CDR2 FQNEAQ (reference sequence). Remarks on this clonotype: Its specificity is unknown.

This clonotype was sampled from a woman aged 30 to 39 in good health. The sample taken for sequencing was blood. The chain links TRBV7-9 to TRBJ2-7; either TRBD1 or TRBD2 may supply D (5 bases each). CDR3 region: CASSGPGTAYEQYF. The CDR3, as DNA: TGTGCCAGCTCGGGACCGGGAACGGCCTACGAGCAGTACTTC.